A single sample gave rise to the 9 T cell receptor beta chains below, sequenced in a study of T cells in Graves' hyperthyroidism and ophthalmopathy. From RNA transcripts, TCR beta CDR3 regions were amplified. First-round RT-PCR with HTBI primers amplified the TCR CDR3 region. TCRdb analysed the multiplex PCR reads with MiXCR anew, one entry per CDR3 protein. Of roughly 420,000 distinct CDR3 sequences in the sample, approximately 15% were seen once. Sequencing input: blood. Receptors were obtained from a woman under 30 with Graves' hyperthyroidism.

This clonotype has just a few counts. The rearrangement uses TRBV29-1 and TRBJ1-4, with no clear D. The V end lost 0 bases, the J end lost 8 bases, and 13 bases lay between the germline ends. CDR3 length: 14 residues. The germline V gene has CDR1 SQVTM and CDR2 ANQGSEA. CDR3 nucleotide sequence: TGCAGCGTTGAAGATGGCAGCCGTCCAGAAAAACTGTTTTTT. Amino acid sequence: CSVEDGSRPEKLFF. The whole variable domain, filled in from reference TRBV29-1 and TRBJ1-4, reads SAVISQKPSRDICQRGTSLTIQCQVDSQVTMMFWYRQQPGQSLTLIATANQGSEATYESGFVIDKFPISRPNLTFSTLTVSNMSPEDSSIYLCSVEDGSRPEKLFFGSGTQLSVL.

The rearrangement uses TRBV7-9 and TRBJ1-2; the match to TRBD1 covers 10 bases. V lost 6 bases and J lost 6; bases outside the gene matches: 7. Germline assignment: CDR1 SEHNR and CDR2 FQNEAQ (reference sequence). The length of the CDR3 is 14 residues. The CDR3 region is CASSQTGTGDGYTF. As DNA, the CDR3 is TGTGCCAGCAGTCAGACCGGGACAGGGGATGGCTACACCTTC.

The table lists this clonotype with many counts. V gene TRBV28 combines with J gene TRBJ1-1; D unresolved. Germline CDR1 reads MDHEN; CDR2 reads SYDVKM. The V gene lost 5 bases and the J gene lost 1 base, with 11 bases spanning the gap. The CDR3 covers 14 residues. The CDR3 protein is CASSSHTKNTEAFF. The DNA of the CDR3 is TGTGCCAGCAGTAGCCACACAAAGAACACTGAAGCTTTCTTT.

The table lists this clonotype with a count of one. This may arise from a read error, as a much more abundant clone is one base away. The chain has TRBV11-2 and TRBJ2-7; D gene unclear. Germline CDR1 and CDR2: SGHAT and FQNNGV. V was pared by 2 bases and J by 3 bases, with 8 bases between. This CDR3 contains 13 residues. In DNA, the CDR3 is TGTGCCAGCAGCTTATCCGTAATCTACGAGCAGTACTTC. Translation gives CASSLSVIYEQYF.

The gene calls are TRBV5-8 and TRBJ1-4, with unresolved D. Germline values: CDR1 SGHTS, CDR2 YDEGEE. This CDR3 has 14 amino acids. With 7 bases removed from V and 4 bases from J, the gap between germline ends came to 14 bases. The DNA for the CDR3 is TGTGCCAGCGCCGGGATGTACGATAATGAAAAACTGTTTTTT. Translation gives CASAGMYDNEKLFF.

This clonotype was observed many times. The V call is TRBV12-3 or TRBV12-4, the J call TRBJ2-7; 7 bases are shared with TRBD2. V lost 7 bases and J lost 4; bases outside the gene matches: 7. The CDR3 extends over 13 amino acids. The CDR3: CASTRRGGYEQYF. The CDR3 DNA follows: TGTGCCAGCACTAGGCGCGGGGGTTACGAGCAGTACTTC.

This clonotype was found a few times. This chain joins TRBV19 and TRBJ1-6; no clear D. Per germline, CDR1 LNHDA and CDR2 SQIVND (reference sequence). The CDR3 is made up of 13 amino acids. V shed 5 bases and J shed 11 bases, with 13 bases lying between them. DNA for the CDR3: TGTGCCAGTAGTCGATCCGACCGGACACCCCTCCACTTT. Translation: CASSRSDRTPLHF.

In its sample, this clonotype was seen once. This chain links TRBV20-1 with TRBJ2-7, with unresolved D. This CDR3 region has 12 residues. The germline V gene encodes CDR1 DFQATT and CDR2 SNEGSKA (reference sequence). Trimming removed 4 bases at V and 4 bases at J, with 11 bases between. CDR3 loop: CSATPDLYEQYF. CDR3 in DNA: TGCAGTGCTACCCCGGACCTTTACGAGCAGTACTTC.

At least ten counts were recorded for this clonotype. The chain joins TRBV20-1 to TRBJ2-7, with 8 bases aligning to TRBD2. This CDR3 is built from 13 residues. Germline V gene sequence: CDR1 DFQATT, CDR2 SNEGSKA (reference sequence). Trimming cost V 3 bases and J 7 bases; bases outside gene matches: 8. The CDR3 region is CSARTGGPQEQYF. In nucleotides, the CDR3 is TGCAGTGCTAGGACGGGAGGGCCGCAAGAGCAGTACTTC.